These 18 T cell receptor beta chains share one sample of origin, sequenced in a study of blood T cell repertoires in COVID-19. TCRdb's copy holds only in-frame clones and misses some; the assay was immunoSEQ multiplex PCR. The sample lists about 300,000 clones; roughly 80% were seen once. Sequencing input: peripheral blood. The receptors were gathered from a human donor with COVID-19, enrolled during active disease. The donor label of this sample is uncertain.

Only one count was recorded for this clone. The J gene is TRBJ2-2, the V gene TRBV7-8; no definite D call. V was cut by 3 bases and J by 5 bases, with 13 bases left in between. Germline V lookup: CDR1 SGHVS, CDR2 FQNEAQ. The CDR3 is 15 residues long. For the CDR3, the DNA is TGTGCCAGCAGCTTCGTTCCTCGCGGAACCGGGGAGCTGTTTTTT. Amino acid sequence: CASSFVPRGTGELFF.

This clone was found once. The chain employs TRBV9 and TRBJ2-1, with 7 bases that match TRBD2. CDR1 and CDR2 from the germline V gene are SGDLS and YYNGEE. The trim removed 0 bases at V and 4 bases at J, leaving 4 bases unmatched. CDR3 length equals 15 residues. CDR3 in amino acids: CASSVVVGGYNEQFF. The DNA of the CDR3 is TGTGCCAGCAGCGTAGTTGTCGGGGGGTACAATGAGCAGTTCTTC.

The chain is built from TRBV18 and TRBJ1-2; D is possibly TRBD1 (5 bases). This CDR3 comprises 13 residues. The germline CDR1 and CDR2 sequences are KGHSH and LQKENI. With 5 bases removed from V and 5 bases from J, the gap between germline ends came to 12 bases. CDR3 in amino acids: CASSGSTDYGYTF. CDR3 nucleotide sequence: TGTGCCAGCTCAGGATCGACAGATTATGGCTACACCTTC. Using reference TRBV18 and TRBJ1-2 for the parts outside the CDR3, the full variable domain is NAGVMQNPRHLVRRRGQEARLRCSPMKGHSHVYWYRQLPEEGLKFMVYLQKENIIDESGMPKERFSAEFPKEGPSILRIQQVVRGDSAAYFCASSGSTDYGYTFGSGTRLTVV.

The J gene is TRBJ1-4, the V gene TRBV5-1; 10 bases match TRBD1. CDR1 and CDR2 from the germline V gene are SGHRS and YFSETQ. V trimming: 4 bases; J trimming: 6 bases; junction bases outside the gene matches: 6. This CDR3 is built from 15 residues. Here the CDR3 DNA reads TGCGCCAGCAGCCCGGGCGGACAGGGGGATGAAAAACTGTTTTTT. Translation gives CASSPGGQGDEKLFF.

This clone was found a few times. V usage is TRBV5-1 and J usage is TRBJ2-7; TRBD2 matches 15 bases. Trimming took 4 bases from V and 3 from J; bases not matched to a gene: 8. Germline CDR1 reads SGHRS; CDR2 reads YFSETQ. The CDR3 contains 17 residues. CDR3 sequence (DNA): TGCGCCAGCAGCCTTCGGACTAGCGGGAGGGCCCGCTACGAGCAGTACTTC. It encodes CASSLRTSGRARYEQYF.

In this sample, this clone turned up a few times. This chain connects TRBV5-1 to TRBJ2-1; D is unclear. Looked up from germline, CDR1 is SGHRS and CDR2 is YFSETQ. The CDR3 consists of 12 residues. V lost 3 bases and J lost 8, with 9 bases in between. CDR3 in amino acids: CASSSRYDEQFF. In nucleotides, the CDR3 is TGCGCCAGCAGCTCGAGGTATGATGAGCAGTTCTTC.

The chain carries TRBV4-3 and TRBJ1-2; 10 bases line up with TRBD1. The CDR3 is 15 residues long. CDR1 is LGHNA, CDR2 YSLEER, per germline. Losses at the gene ends were 2 bases for V and 6 bases for J; bases not matched to a gene: 6. This CDR3 is CASSQSTGGADGYTF. CDR3 DNA sequence: TGCGCCAGCAGCCAATCGACAGGGGGCGCGGATGGCTACACCTTC.

This chain links TRBV2 with TRBJ1-5; 9 bases align to TRBD1. The ends lost 8 bases at V and 1 base at J; junction bases unmatched: 9. Per the germline V gene, CDR1 is SNHLY and CDR2 is FYNNEI. The CDR3 consists of 16 residues. The CDR3 protein is CASSVQGAVSNQPQHF. In nucleotides, the CDR3 is TGTGCCAGCTCAGTACAGGGGGCAGTCAGCAATCAGCCCCAGCATTTT.

The rearrangement links TRBV5-1 to TRBJ1-6, with 10 bases identical to TRBD1. The CDR3 loop spans 15 amino acids. V lost 2 bases and J lost 9; bases outside the gene matches: 5. The V gene's germline CDR1 is SGHRS and CDR2 YFSETQ. CDR3 nucleotide sequence: TGCGCCAGCAGCTTAGGACAGGGGGTAGGTTCACCCCTCCACTTT. This gives the protein CASSLGQGVGSPLHF. Together with reference TRBV5-1 and TRBJ1-6, the CDR3 gives the full variable domain: KAGVTQTPRYLIKTRGQQVTLSCSPISGHRSVSWYQQTPGQGLQFLFEYFSETQRNKGNFPGRFSGRQFSNSRSEMNVSTLELGDSALYLCASSLGQGVGSPLHFGNGTRLTVT.

CDR3: CASCGGRSTEAFF. Written as DNA, the CDR3 is TGTGCCAGCTGCGGGGGTCGGAGCACTGAAGCTTTCTTT. The rearrangement joins TRBV2 to TRBJ1-1; D may be TRBD1 (5 bases). The V end was cut by 8 bases, the J end by 4 bases, with 14 bases between. Germline loops: CDR1 SNHLY, CDR2 FYNNEI. The CDR3 is made up of 13 amino acids.

V is TRBV28 and J is TRBJ2-1; 15 bases align to TRBD2. Germline values: CDR1 MDHEN, CDR2 SYDVKM. V shed 5 bases, J shed 0 bases, and the junction held 14 bases outside the gene matches. This CDR3 has 21 residues. The CDR3 loop reads CASSRRAGLAGGRSSYNEQFF. The CDR3 bases are TGTGCCAGCAGTCGGAGAGCGGGACTAGCGGGAGGTCGGAGCTCCTACAATGAGCAGTTCTTC.

This clone was seen a single time. The chain uses TRBV19 and TRBJ1-5, with D tentatively TRBD1 (5 bases). The germline V gene has CDR1 LNHDA and CDR2 SQIVND (reference sequence). Trimming cost V 5 bases and J 4 bases, with 15 bases left between them. CDR3 length: 15 amino acids. DNA of the CDR3: TGTGCCAGTAGTGTTGGACAAAACAAAAATCAGCCCCAGCATTTT. Amino acids: CASSVGQNKNQPQHF.

The chain is built from TRBV14 and TRBJ1-1; D is unclear. Trimming cost V 5 bases and J 0 bases, with 7 bases left between them. The V gene's germline CDR1 is SGHDN and CDR2 FVKESK. The CDR3 is 13 amino acids. CDR3 coding DNA: TGTGCCAGCAGCGGAACAGTGAACACTGAAGCTTTCTTT. Translated, it gives CASSGTVNTEAFF.

V gene TRBV4-1 combines with J gene TRBJ1-1, with a weak D call TRBD1 (5 bases). Germline CDR1 MGHRA, CDR2 YSYEKL. The CDR3 consists of 15 residues. V was shortened by 1 base and J by 1 base, with 10 bases between the two germline ends. CDR3 sequence: CASSQGRQTNTEAFF. The CDR3 bases are TGCGCCAGCAGCCAAGGACGACAGACGAACACTGAAGCTTTCTTT.

This chain connects TRBV7-6 to TRBJ1-5; possible D gene TRBD1, 6 bases. V was clipped by 3 bases and J by 6 bases, with 9 bases between them. The CDR3 runs 13 residues. Germline assignment: CDR1 SGHVS and CDR2 FNYEAQ. CDR3 DNA: TGTGCCAGCAGCTTGTGGGACACTCAGCCCCAGCATTTT. Amino acid sequence: CASSLWDTQPQHF.

This sequence joins TRBV9 and TRBJ2-3; D is perhaps TRBD2 (6 bases). There are 16 residues in the CDR3. CDR1 is SGDLS and CDR2 is YYNGEE in the germline V gene. V dropped 0 bases and J dropped 2 bases, with 13 bases sitting between them. The chain's CDR3 is CASSVERAPNTDTQYF. The DNA for the CDR3 is TGTGCCAGCAGCGTAGAGCGGGCCCCCAACACAGATACGCAGTATTTT.

J is TRBJ2-5 and V is TRBV7-2, with TRBD1 as a possible D gene (6 bases). V was pared by 5 bases and J by 1 base, with 14 bases between. The germline CDR1 and CDR2 sequences are SGHTA and FQGNSA. The CDR3 is 15 residues long. The CDR3 loop is CASSRQVSFQETQYF. The CDR3 DNA sequence: TGTGCCAGCAGCAGACAGGTTTCGTTCCAAGAGACCCAGTACTTC.

V is TRBV7-2 and J is TRBJ1-5; TRBD1 is a possible D gene (5 bases). V was trimmed by 1 base and J by 5 bases, leaving 9 bases between them. The CDR3 length is 14 residues. Germline CDR1 SGHTA, CDR2 FQGNSA. CDR3: CASSLEEGDQPQHF. The CDR3 bases are TGTGCCAGCAGCTTAGAGGAAGGGGATCAGCCCCAGCATTTT.